This is a list of T cell receptor beta chains from one sample in a study of OX40 agonist ivuxolimab in advanced cancers. The table came from immunoSEQ multiplex PCR; TCRdb's copy has only in-frame clones and leaves some out. The sample has roughly 60,000 clones; around 87% are singletons. The source material was CD4+ or CD8+ T cells sorted from blood, sampled in a trial of the OX40 agonist ivuxolimab. These receptors came from an adult with an advanced solid tumor such as melanoma, head and neck, liver or kidney cancer. Each CDR3 is given without its conserved first and last residue. A D gene is named only where the DNA matches it firmly.

D: NA; V: TRBV5-6; J: TRBJ2-4; CDR3: ASSLVWGGKNIQY
D: NA; V: TRBV5-4; J: TRBJ1-1; CDR3: ASSSTNTEAF
D: TRBD1; V: TRBV5-8; J: TRBJ1-1; CDR3: ASSMRGQGNTEAF
D: TRBD2; V: TRBV5-1; J: TRBJ2-2; CDR3: ASSLDAGGPWTGELF
D: TRBD1; V: TRBV6-5; J: TRBJ2-1; CDR3: ASSPTGGPREQF
D: TRBD1; V: TRBV6-1; J: TRBJ1-6; CDR3: ANSDRTNSPLH
D: TRBD2; V: TRBV13; J: TRBJ2-5; CDR3: ASSLGLAANRIQETQY
D: NA; V: TRBV15; J: TRBJ2-2; CDR3: ATSRTSQGLGTGELF
D: TRBD2; V: TRBV4-3; J: TRBJ2-5; CDR3: ASSQDLAGGASQY
D: NA; V: TRBV21-1; J: TRBJ2-1; CDR3: ASSKGQKRPEDNEQF
D: NA; V: TRBV9; J: TRBJ1-5; CDR3: ASSVGQGNQPQH
D: TRBD1; V: TRBV15; J: TRBJ1-4; CDR3: ATSRSSGTGSNEKLF
D: TRBD1; V: TRBV7-7; J: TRBJ2-2; CDR3: ASSPRAGGNTGELF
D: NA; V: TRBV29-1; J: TRBJ2-7; CDR3: SVGGDEQY
D: NA; V: TRBV5-1; J: TRBJ1-1; CDR3: ASSSGLMNTEAF
D: NA; V: TRBV11-2; J: TRBJ2-5; CDR3: ASSPRQGGIQETQY
D: NA; V: TRBV29-1; J: TRBJ2-1; CDR3: SATPGPKYNEQF
D: NA; V: TRBV7-2; J: TRBJ2-1; CDR3: ASSPPVRREQF
D: TRBD2; V: TRBV6-1; J: TRBJ2-5; CDR3: ASGASGVGTQY
D: NA; V: TRBV5-5; J: TRBJ1-6; CDR3: ASSLYNRADSPLH
D: NA; V: TRBV7-8; J: TRBJ2-7; CDR3: ASSKTPDYYYEQY
D: NA; V: TRBV7-9; J: TRBJ2-2; CDR3: ASSRTGELF
D: NA; V: TRBV19; J: TRBJ1-2; CDR3: ASSPTGGDGYT
D: TRBD1; V: TRBV11-2; J: TRBJ2-5; CDR3: ASSTTLGQGIGETQY